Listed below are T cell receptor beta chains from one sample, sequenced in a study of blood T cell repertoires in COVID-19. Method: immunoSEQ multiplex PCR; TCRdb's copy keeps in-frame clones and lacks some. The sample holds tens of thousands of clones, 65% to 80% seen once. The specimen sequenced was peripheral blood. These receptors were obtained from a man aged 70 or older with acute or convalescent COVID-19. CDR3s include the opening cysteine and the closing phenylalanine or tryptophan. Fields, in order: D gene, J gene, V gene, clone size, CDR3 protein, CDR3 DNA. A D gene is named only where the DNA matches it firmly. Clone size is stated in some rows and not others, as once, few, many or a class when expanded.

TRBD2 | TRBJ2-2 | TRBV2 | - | CASRGTMNTGELFF | TGTGCCAGCAGGGGGACTATGAACACCGGGGAGCTGTTTTTT
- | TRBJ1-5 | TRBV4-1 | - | CASSQLLRGSNQPQHF | TGCGCCAGCAGCCAACTCCTCCGGGGTAGCAATCAGCCCCAGCATTTT
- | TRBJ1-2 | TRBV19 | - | CASRGATNYGYTF | TGTGCCAGTAGGGGGGCGACAAACTATGGCTACACCTTC
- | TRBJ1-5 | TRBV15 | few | CATSREGSGAQPQHF | TGTGCCACCAGCAGAGAAGGGTCAGGGGCCCAGCCCCAGCATTTT
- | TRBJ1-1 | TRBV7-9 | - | CASSFAGMNTEAFF | TGTGCCAGCAGCTTTGCGGGGATGAACACTGAAGCTTTCTTT
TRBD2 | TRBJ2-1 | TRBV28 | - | CASTPGIAGYNEQFF | TGTGCCAGCACTCCGGGAATAGCGGGCTACAATGAGCAGTTCTTC
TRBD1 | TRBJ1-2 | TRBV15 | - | CATSRDKGAGYGYTF | TGTGCCACCAGCAGAGATAAGGGGGCCGGGTATGGCTACACCTTC
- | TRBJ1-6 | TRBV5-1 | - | CASSESSYNSPLHF | TGCGCCAGCAGTGAGAGCTCCTATAATTCACCCCTCCACTTT
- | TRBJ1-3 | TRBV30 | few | CAWMFGTRAGNTIYF | TGTGCCTGGATGTTCGGGACTAGGGCTGGAAACACCATATATTTT
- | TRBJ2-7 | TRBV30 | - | CAHGDISSGEQYF | TGTGCCCACGGGGACATCTCGTCAGGAGAGCAGTACTTC
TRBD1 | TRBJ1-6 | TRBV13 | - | CASSLDRANSPLHF | TGTGCCAGCAGCCTGGACAGGGCTAATTCACCCCTCCACTTT
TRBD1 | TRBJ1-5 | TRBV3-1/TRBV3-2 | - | CASSHDRGGQPQHF | TGTGCCAGCAGCCACGACAGGGGTGGCCAGCCCCAGCATTTT
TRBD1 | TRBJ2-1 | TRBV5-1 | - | CASSLQDRGEDEQFF | TGCGCCAGCAGCTTGCAGGACAGGGGGGAAGATGAGCAGTTCTTC
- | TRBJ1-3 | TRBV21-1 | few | CASTPPLGTQQETIYF | TGTGCCAGCACCCCCCCCCTCGGGACACAACAGGAGACCATATATTTT
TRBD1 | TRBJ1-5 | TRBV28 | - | CASSLGQGFWQPQHF | TGTGCCAGCAGTTTGGGACAGGGGTTTTGGCAGCCCCAGCATTTT
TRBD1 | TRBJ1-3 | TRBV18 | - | CASSPLGQGAANTIYF | TGTGCCAGCTCACCACTCGGACAGGGGGCGGCTAACACCATATATTTT
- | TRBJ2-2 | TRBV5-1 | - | CASSNTGIGELFF | TGCGCCAGCAGTAATACAGGGATCGGGGAGCTGTTTTTT
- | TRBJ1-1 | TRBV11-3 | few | CASSFHRNTEAFF | TGTGCCAGCAGCTTCCACAGGAACACTGAAGCTTTCTTT
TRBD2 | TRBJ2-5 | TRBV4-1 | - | CASSPILAGGETQYF | TGCGCCAGCAGCCCCATTTTAGCGGGGGGTGAGACCCAGTACTTC
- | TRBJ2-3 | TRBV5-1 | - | CASRPQDTDTQYF | TGCGCCAGCAGACCACAGGACACAGATACGCAGTATTTT
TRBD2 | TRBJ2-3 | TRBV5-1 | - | CASSPEVSLAGVIADTQYF | TGCGCCAGCAGCCCGGAGGTCTCCCTAGCGGGGGTAATCGCAGATACGCAGTATTTT
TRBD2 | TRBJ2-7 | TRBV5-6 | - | CASSLDAGGSSEQYF | TGTGCCAGCAGCTTGGACGCGGGGGGGTCGAGCGAGCAGTACTTC
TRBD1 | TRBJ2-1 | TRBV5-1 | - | CASSLVGQGSYNEQFF | TGCGCCAGCAGCTTGGTGGGACAGGGGAGCTACAATGAGCAGTTCTTC
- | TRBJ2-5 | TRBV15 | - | CATSRAGETQYF | TGTGCCACCAGCAGGGCGGGGGAGACCCAGTACTTC
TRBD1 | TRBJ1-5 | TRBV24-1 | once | CATSETGGDDQPQHF | TGTGCCACCAGCGAGACAGGGGGCGACGATCAGCCCCAGCATTTT
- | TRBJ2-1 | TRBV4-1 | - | CASSQDVASEQFF | TGCGCCAGCAGCCAAGATGTAGCATCTGAGCAGTTCTTC
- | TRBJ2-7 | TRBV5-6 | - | CASSLGDLSSYEQYF | TGTGCCAGCAGCTTGGGGGACTTGAGCTCCTACGAGCAGTACTTC
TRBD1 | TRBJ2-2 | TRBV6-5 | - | CASATGGGTGELFF | TGTGCCAGCGCAACAGGGGGCGGCACCGGGGAGCTGTTTTTT
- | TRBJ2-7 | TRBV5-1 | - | CASSTGDSEQYF | TGCGCCAGCAGCACGGGGGACAGCGAGCAGTACTTC
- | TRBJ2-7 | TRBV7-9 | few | CASSSQDSPYEQYF | TGTGCCAGCAGCTCGCAGGACAGTCCCTACGAGCAGTACTTC
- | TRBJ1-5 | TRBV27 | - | CASKGGVYQPQHF | TGTGCCAGCAAGGGAGGGGTTTATCAGCCCCAGCATTTT
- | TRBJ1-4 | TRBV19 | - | CASSLAAHRASNEKLFF | TGTGCCAGTAGTTTAGCTGCCCATCGAGCTTCTAATGAAAAACTGTTTTTT
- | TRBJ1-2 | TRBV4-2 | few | CASSLQGALTNYGYTF | TGTGCCAGCAGCCTCCAGGGTGCATTGACTAACTATGGCTACACCTTC
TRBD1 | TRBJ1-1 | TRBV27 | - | CASSTGGRTEAFF | TGTGCCAGCAGCACAGGGGGGAGGACTGAAGCTTTCTTT
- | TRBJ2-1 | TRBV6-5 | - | CASSSRSGLKEQFF | TGTGCCAGCAGTTCGCGGTCCGGACTAAAGGAGCAGTTCTTC
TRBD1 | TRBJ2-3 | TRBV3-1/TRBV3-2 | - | CASSHARGRLHF | TGTGCCAGCAGCCATGCCAGGGGGCGCTTACATTTT
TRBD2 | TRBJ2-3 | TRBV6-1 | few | CASSALAGVSTDTQYF | TGTGCCAGCAGTGCTCTAGCGGGGGTCAGCACAGATACGCAGTATTTT
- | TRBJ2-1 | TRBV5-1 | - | CASSFKRGEQFF | TGCGCCAGCAGCTTCAAGCGCGGAGAGCAGTTCTTC
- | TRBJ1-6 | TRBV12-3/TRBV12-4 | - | CASTLGGNSPLHF | TGTGCCAGCACCCTTGGGGGGAATTCACCCCTCCACTTT
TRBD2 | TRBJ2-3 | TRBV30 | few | CAWSPSGGAADTQYF | TGTGCCTGGAGTCCTAGCGGGGGGGCCGCAGATACGCAGTATTTT
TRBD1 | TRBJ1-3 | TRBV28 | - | CASSIGTGGGNTIYF | TGTGCCAGCAGTATCGGGACAGGGGGGGGAAACACCATATATTTT
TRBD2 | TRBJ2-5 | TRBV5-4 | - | CASSTRGGETQYF | TGTGCCAGCAGCACCCGGGGGGGGGAGACCCAGTACTTC
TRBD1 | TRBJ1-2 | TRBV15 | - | CATSRTVGQGYGYTF | TGTGCCACCAGCAGGACTGTGGGACAGGGCTATGGCTACACCTTC